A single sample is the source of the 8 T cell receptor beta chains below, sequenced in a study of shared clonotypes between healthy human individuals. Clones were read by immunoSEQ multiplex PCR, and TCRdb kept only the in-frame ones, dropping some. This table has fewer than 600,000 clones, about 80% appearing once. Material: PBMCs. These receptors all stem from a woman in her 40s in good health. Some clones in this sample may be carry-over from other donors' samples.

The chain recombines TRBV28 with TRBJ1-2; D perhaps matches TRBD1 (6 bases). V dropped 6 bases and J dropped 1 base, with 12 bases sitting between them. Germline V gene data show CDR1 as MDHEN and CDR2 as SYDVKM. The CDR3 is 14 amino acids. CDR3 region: CASRRGGDNYGYTF. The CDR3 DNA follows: TGTGCCAGCAGAAGAGGGGGGGATAACTATGGCTACACCTTC.

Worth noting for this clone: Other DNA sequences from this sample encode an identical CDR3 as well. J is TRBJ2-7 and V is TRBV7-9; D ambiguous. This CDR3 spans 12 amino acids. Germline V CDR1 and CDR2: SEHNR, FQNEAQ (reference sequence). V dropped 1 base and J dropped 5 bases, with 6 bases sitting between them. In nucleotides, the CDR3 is TGTGCCAGCAGCTTAGGGCCTCACGAGCAGTACTTC. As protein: CASSLGPHEQYF.

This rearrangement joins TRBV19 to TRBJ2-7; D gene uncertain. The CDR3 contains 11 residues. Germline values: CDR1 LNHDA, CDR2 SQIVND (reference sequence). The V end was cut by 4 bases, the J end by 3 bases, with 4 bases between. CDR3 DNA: TGTGCCAGTAGTAATTACTACGAGCAGTACTTC. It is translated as CASSNYYEQYF.

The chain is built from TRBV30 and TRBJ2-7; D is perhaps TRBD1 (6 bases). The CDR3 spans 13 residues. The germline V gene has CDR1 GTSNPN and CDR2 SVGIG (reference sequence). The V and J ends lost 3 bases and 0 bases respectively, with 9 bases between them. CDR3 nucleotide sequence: TGTGCCTGGAGGGGGGACAACTCCTACGAGCAGTACTTC. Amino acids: CAWRGDNSYEQYF.

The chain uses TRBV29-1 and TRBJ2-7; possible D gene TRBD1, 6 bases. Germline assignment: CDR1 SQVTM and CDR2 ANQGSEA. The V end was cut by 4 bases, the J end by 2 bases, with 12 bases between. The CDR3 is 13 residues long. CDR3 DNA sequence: TGCAGCGTTGCCGGGACAATGCCCTACGAGCAGTACTTC. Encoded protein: CSVAGTMPYEQYF.

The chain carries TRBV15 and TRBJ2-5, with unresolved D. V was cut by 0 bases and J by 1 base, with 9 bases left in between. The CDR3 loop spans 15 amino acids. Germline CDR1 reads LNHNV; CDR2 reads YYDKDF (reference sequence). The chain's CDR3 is CATSRDPQAQETQYF. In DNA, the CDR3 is TGTGCCACCAGCAGAGATCCCCAGGCCCAAGAGACCCAGTACTTC.

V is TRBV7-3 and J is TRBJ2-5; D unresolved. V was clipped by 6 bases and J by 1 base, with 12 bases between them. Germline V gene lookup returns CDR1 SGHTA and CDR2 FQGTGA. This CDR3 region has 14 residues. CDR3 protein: CASSLEAAQETQYF. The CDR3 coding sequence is TGTGCCAGCAGTCTTGAGGCGGCCCAAGAGACCCAGTACTTC.

For the CDR3, the DNA is TGTGCCAGCAGCTTGACTTGGAGCATTATCGATGAGCAGTTCTTC. This codes for CASSLTWSIIDEQFF. The chain couples TRBV5-6 to TRBJ2-1; D gene uncertain. This CDR3 region has 15 residues. V lost 1 base to trimming and J lost 8 bases, with 16 bases between them. Germline V gene lookup returns CDR1 SGHDT and CDR2 YYEEEE.